One sample yielded the 20 T cell receptor beta chains listed below, sequenced in a study of blood T cell repertoires in COVID-19. Produced via immunoSEQ multiplex PCR; TCRdb's table is partial and in-frame only. The sample comprises roughly 400,000 clones, more than 80% of which are singletons, and roughly 1.1% rests with the top ten. The sample consisted of PBMCs or T cells enriched from blood (not recorded which). All receptors come from a man aged 30 to 39 who had recovered from COVID-19.

This clone was counted once. The chain carries TRBV28 and TRBJ1-1; the match to TRBD1 covers 10 bases. This CDR3 is built from 15 residues. Germline V lookup: CDR1 MDHEN, CDR2 SYDVKM. J gave up 5 bases and V 5 bases, and 8 bases lay outside the gene matches. For the CDR3, the DNA is TGTGCCAGCAGTCCCTGGACAGGGGGGAAGACTGAAGCTTTCTTT. This encodes CASSPWTGGKTEAFF. Based on the CDR3 plus reference TRBV28 and TRBJ1-1, the full variable domain is DVKVTQSSRYLVKRTGEKVFLECVQDMDHENMFWYRQDPGLGLRLIYFSYDVKMKEKGDIPEGYSVSREKKERFSLILESASTNQTSMYLCASSPWTGGKTEAFFGQGTRLTVV.

The chain carries TRBV24-1 and TRBJ1-2; 8 bases map to TRBD1. The CDR3 totals 18 residues. Germline trimming cut 1 base from V and 5 bases from J; bases unmatched to any gene: 14. From germline, CDR1 is KGHDR and CDR2 SFDVKD. The CDR3 sequence is CATSDFSSVGQGFYGYTF. CDR3 bases: TGTGCCACCAGTGATTTCTCGTCTGTTGGACAGGGATTTTATGGCTACACCTTC.

The rearrangement uses TRBV6-5 and TRBJ1-6, with no clear D. Germline V gene lookup returns CDR1 MNHEY and CDR2 SVGAGI. Trimming shortened V by 6 bases and J by 9 bases, and 9 bases separated the two germline ends. The CDR3 is 12 residues long. Here the CDR3 DNA reads TGTGCCAGCAGAAAACAAACTTCACCCCTCCACTTT. This sequence encodes CASRKQTSPLHF.

The chain is built from TRBV7-2 and TRBJ2-3; 7 nucleotides line up with TRBD1. This CDR3 has 11 amino acids. Trimming removed 6 bases from V and 6 bases from J; junction bases left unmatched: 0. CDR1 is SGHTA, CDR2 FQGNSA, per germline. CDR3 loop: CASRTGDTQYF. CDR3 nucleotides: TGTGCCAGCAGGACAGGGGATACGCAGTATTTT.

The chain recombines TRBV28 with TRBJ2-7; D may be TRBD1 (6 bases). CDR1 and CDR2 from the germline V gene are MDHEN and SYDVKM. The CDR3 totals 14 residues. V lost 6 bases and J lost 3, with 15 bases in between. CDR3 sequence (DNA): TGTGCCAGCAGCGCGGCTCAGGGGATCTACGAGCAGTACTTC. Translated, it gives CASSAAQGIYEQYF.

The V and J genes are TRBV5-8 and TRBJ2-1, with D perhaps matching TRBD1 (5 bases). Trimming left V 5 bases short and J 10 bases short, with 13 bases between. CDR1 is SGHTS, CDR2 YDEGEE, per germline. The CDR3 is made up of 12 amino acids. The CDR3 loop reads CASSSGHAEQFF. The CDR3 nucleotides read TGTGCCAGCAGTTCCGGACATGCCGAGCAGTTCTTC.

The chain uses TRBV5-1 and TRBJ2-1, with D unclear. CDR3 length: 15 residues. Between the trimmed V and J ends, which lost 0 bases and 0 bases, there was a span of 7 bases. CDR1 and CDR2 (germline): SGHRS, YFSETQ. CDR3 in amino acids: CASSLDAFSYNEQFF. As DNA, the CDR3 is TGCGCCAGCAGCTTGGACGCGTTCTCCTACAATGAGCAGTTCTTC.

The genes are TRBV28 and TRBJ1-4, with 7 bases identical to TRBD1. The CDR3 runs to 14 residues. Trimming removed 6 bases from V and 2 bases from J; junction bases left unmatched: 3. In germline, CDR1 is MDHEN, CDR2 SYDVKM. The DNA of the CDR3 is TGTGCCAGCAGCTGGACAGGTACTAATGAAAAACTGTTTTTT. Its translation is CASSWTGTNEKLFF.

The CDR3 nucleotides read TGTGCCAGCAGCTTAGAAGTGACTTATGGCTACACCTTC. It translates to CASSLEVTYGYTF. This chain connects TRBV11-2 to TRBJ1-2; D is uncertain. Germline lookup yields CDR1 SGHAT and CDR2 FQNNGV. V lost 0 bases to trimming and J lost 5 bases, with 7 bases between them. The CDR3 loop spans 13 amino acids.

The chain is built from TRBV7-9 and TRBJ1-5; TRBD1 might be the D (5 bases). CDR3 size: 13 residues. Germline-derived CDR1 and CDR2 are SEHNR and FQNEAQ (reference sequence). Trimming removed 4 bases from V and 7 bases from J, with 11 bases in between. CDR3 sequence: CASSSPGQQPQHF. The CDR3 DNA reads as TGTGCCAGCAGCTCCCCAGGGCAGCAGCCCCAGCATTTT.

This rearrangement joins TRBV2 to TRBJ1-1; D unclear. The ends were cut back, 1 base at V and 8 bases at J, with 11 bases in the middle. Germline CDR1 and CDR2: SNHLY and FYNNEI. The CDR3 has 13 residues. The CDR3 spells CASSEGIRREAFF. DNA of the CDR3: TGTGCCAGCAGTGAAGGGATCCGGAGGGAAGCTTTCTTT.

The chain is built from TRBV6-2 or TRBV6-3 and TRBJ2-7, with D maybe TRBD2 (6 bases). Germline CDR1 is MNHEY and CDR2 is SVGEGT. The CDR3 spans 14 residues. Trimming left V 6 bases short and J 6 bases short, with 18 bases between. The CDR3 bases are TGTGCCAGCAGCCCATTCCCCCAGGGAGGCGAGCAGTACTTC. Its protein product is CASSPFPQGGEQYF.

V is TRBV5-4 and J is TRBJ2-1; D may be TRBD2 (6 bases). Germline V gives CDR1 SGHNT, CDR2 YYREEE (reference sequence). The CDR3 has 15 residues. V gave up 1 base and J gave up 8 bases, with 16 bases separating them. Here the CDR3 DNA reads TGTGCCAGCAGCTTGCGACTAGGGGAGCAGGATGAGCAGTTCTTC. Its translation: CASSLRLGEQDEQFF.

A single count supports this clone. The J gene is TRBJ1-3, the V gene TRBV5-1, with 7 bases aligning to TRBD1. V dropped 4 bases and J dropped 0; count of bases not matched to a gene: 4. The germline gives CDR1 SGHRS, CDR2 YFSETQ. The CDR3 runs 15 residues. The CDR3 loop is CASSQGQISGNTIYF. The CDR3 DNA reads as TGCGCCAGCAGCCAGGGACAGATCTCTGGAAACACCATATATTTT.

J is TRBJ2-7 and V is TRBV10-1; unclear D gene. CDR3 length equals 11 residues. Germline CDR1 is WNHNN and CDR2 is SYGVQD (reference sequence). Between the trimmed V and J ends, which lost 5 bases and 4 bases, there was a span of 6 bases. CDR3 DNA sequence: TGCGCCAGCAGTTCCTCTTACGAGCAGTACTTC. Translated, it gives CASSSSYEQYF.

The V call is TRBV7-9, the J call TRBJ1-4; weak D call: TRBD1 (6 bases). Germline V gives CDR1 SEHNR, CDR2 FQNEAQ (reference sequence). The germline V and J ends were trimmed by 5 bases and 0 bases, with 10 bases remaining between them. CDR3 length: 15 amino acids. The CDR3 reads CASSRRTATNEKLFF. CDR3 DNA: TGTGCCAGCAGCCGAAGGACAGCAACTAATGAAAAACTGTTTTTT.

The chain has TRBV7-9 and TRBJ1-2; a possible D gene is TRBD1 (6 bases). The CDR3 is made up of 13 amino acids. The germline V and J ends were trimmed by 6 bases and 4 bases, with 12 bases remaining between them. Germline V gene sequence: CDR1 SEHNR, CDR2 FQNEAQ (reference sequence). The CDR3 reads CASSLGHLYGYTF. Here the CDR3 DNA reads TGTGCCAGCAGTTTGGGACATCTCTATGGCTACACCTTC.

This clone has just one count. The chain carries TRBV28 and TRBJ1-1; D unresolved. Per germline, CDR1 MDHEN and CDR2 SYDVKM. The V end was cut by 10 bases, the J end by 5 bases, with 23 bases between. The CDR3 extends over 15 amino acids. As DNA, the CDR3 is TGTGCCACCCTCGAATGGAGGGTAGGAGGGACTGAAGCTTTCTTT. Its translation is CATLEWRVGGTEAFF.

In this sample, this clone turned up once. The chain combines TRBV7-2 with TRBJ2-3; 16 bases map to TRBD2. Germline trimming cut 0 bases from V and 8 bases from J; bases unmatched to any gene: 11. There are 19 residues in the CDR3. Per germline, CDR1 SGHTA and CDR2 FQGNSA. The CDR3: CASSLAGTSGRAGLGTQYF. The CDR3 nucleotides read TGTGCCAGCAGCTTAGCCGGGACTAGCGGGAGGGCCGGGTTGGGTACGCAGTATTTT.

The J gene is TRBJ1-3, the V gene TRBV7-8, with 8 nucleotides matching TRBD1. From germline, CDR1 is SGHVS and CDR2 FQNEAQ. Unmatched junction bases numbered 7, after V lost 4 bases and J lost 2 bases. The CDR3 totals 16 residues. The CDR3, as DNA: TGTGCCAGCAGCTCCAACAGGGGGTATACTGGAAACACCATATATTTT. This translates into CASSSNRGYTGNTIYF.